Described below is a single TCR beta chain sequence and its context. Its antigen is still unknown. UMIs accompanied the 5'RACE template switching by which TCR beta cDNA was made. TCRdb re-analyzed the 5' RACE reads; it lists each CDR3 protein once, without DNA. The table lists 300,000 to 450,000 distinct CDR3 sequences. This CDR3 region has 13 residues. This sample was taken from a study of T cells expressing NK-cell markers. Study background: One of eight sequenced donors was HCMV-seronegative; the other seven were seropositive.

Notes on the study in general: The CD3+CD56-NKG2C+ fraction of several donors was also led by these clonotypes. About 1.0-8% of CD8+ T cells in several donors belonged to dominant NKG2C+ clonotypes.

Sequencing was performed on blood T cells: a sorted CD56 or NKG2C T cell subset, CD4+ or CD8+ T cells, or bulk PBMC T cells (not recorded which). The TCR was taken from a man between 18 and 69 years old in good health. The chain is built from TRBV21-1 and TRBJ2-7; TCRdb selects TRBD2, and the lack of DNA leaves this call unchecked. TRBV21-1 is described as a pseudogene. The CDR3 is CASGPGGLDEQYF.